Listed below are T cell receptor beta chains from one sample, sequenced in a study of T cells in Graves' hyperthyroidism and ophthalmopathy. TCRdb reanalysed the multiplex PCR reads using MiXCR and keeps one entry per CDR3 protein. The sample carries hundreds of thousands of distinct CDR3 sequences, under 30% recorded once. Material: blood. These receptors all come from a man aged 35-49 years with Graves' hyperthyroidism that later progressed to Graves' ophthalmopathy. CDR3s include the opening cysteine and the closing phenylalanine or tryptophan. The D gene is left open where the match is weak. Size tells how often a clone was seen (once, few, many) or the class of an expanded clone, and some rows leave it out.

V gene	J gene	D gene	clone size	CDR3 DNA	CDR3 protein
TRBV6-1	TRBJ2-2	-	many	TGTGCCAGCAGCCCCAGGCTTGGGAGTGCGAACACCGGGGAGCTGTTTTTT	CASSPRLGSANTGELFF
TRBV4-1	TRBJ2-5	TRBD2	many	TGCGCCAGCAGCCAAACGCCTACTATAGCGGGAGCGGCTTCAGAGACCCAGTACTTC	CASSQTPTIAGAASETQYF
TRBV2	TRBJ1-2	-	many	TGTGCCAGCAGTGAAGACAGGGAAGATGGCTACACCTTC	CASSEDREDGYTF
TRBV3-1	TRBJ1-5	-	many	TGTGCCAGCAGCCAATCAGTTAGCAATCAGCCCCAGCATTTT	CASSQSVSNQPQHF
TRBV5-1	TRBJ1-2	-	many	TGCGCCAGCAGCCGCGACATGGACTACACCTTC	CASSRDMDYTF
TRBV5-1	TRBJ2-5	TRBD2	many	TGCGCCAGCAGCTTGGGGGACTATACTCAAGAGACCCAGTACTTC	CASSLGDYTQETQYF
TRBV9	TRBJ1-1	TRBD1	-	TGTGCCAGCAGTACGTTTCAGGGGGTGGAAGCTTTCTTT	CASSTFQGVEAFF
TRBV28	TRBJ2-7	-	once	TGTGCCAGCAGTTTGCGGGGCGCACCCTCCTACGAGCAGTACTTC	CASSLRGAPSYEQYF
TRBV10-3	TRBJ2-2	TRBD2	many	TGTGCCATCAGACCGGCGGGAGAGGACGGGGAGCTGTTTTTT	CAIRPAGEDGELFF
TRBV28	TRBJ2-7	TRBD1	-	TGTGCCAGCAGTCAGCCCCGGACAGGGGACTACGAGCAGTACTTC	CASSQPRTGDYEQYF
TRBV30	TRBJ2-7	-	many	TGTGCCTGGAGTCAGGGGATCGGCTACGAGCAGTACTTC	CAWSQGIGYEQYF
TRBV6-1	TRBJ1-1	-	many	TGTGCCAGCAGTCCCCTACAACGGGACACTGAAGCTTTCTTT	CASSPLQRDTEAFF
TRBV5-1	TRBJ1-2	-	many	TGCGCCTCGTCGCCTCGGGAGGGGCAGGACTATGGCTACACCTTC	CASSPREGQDYGYTF
TRBV29-1	TRBJ2-7	TRBD2	many	TGCAGCGTTGAATTCCCCCGGGAGGGGACCGAGCAGTACTTC	CSVEFPREGTEQYF
TRBV14	TRBJ1-1	-	many	TGTGCCAGCAGCCAATACGACACTGAAGCTTTCTTT	CASSQYDTEAFF
TRBV24-1	TRBJ2-1	TRBD1	-	TGTGCCACCAGTGATAAGGGGACAGGGGGCGATGAGCAGTTCTTC	CATSDKGTGGDEQFF
TRBV6-2/TRBV6-3	TRBJ2-7	-	-	TGTGCCAGCAGGACACCCCCTTGGGACTCGAAGAAGGACGAGCAGTACTTC	CASRTPPWDSKKDEQYF
TRBV30	TRBJ1-1	-	-	TGTGTCCCAGGGCGAGGGACTGAAGCTTTCTTT	CVPGRGTEAFF
TRBV5-1	TRBJ2-4	-	many	TGCGCCAGCAGCAACGCGACCTTCTATCGGGACATTCAGTACTTC	CASSNATFYRDIQYF
TRBV28	TRBJ2-2	-	many	TGTGCCAGCATCACCCCCACTAAGTTGGGCTACACCGGGGAGCTGTTTTTT	CASITPTKLGYTGELFF
TRBV5-1	TRBJ2-7	-	many	TGCGCCAGCAGCATCGGACTCCGTCCTCTCGAGCAGTACTTC	CASSIGLRPLEQYF
TRBV29-1	TRBJ1-2	-	many	TGCAGCGTTGAAGTGGAACGGGGCCTCTATGGCTACACCTTC	CSVEVERGLYGYTF
TRBV6-2/TRBV6-3	TRBJ2-2	TRBD2	many	TGTGCCAGCAGTTACTCGTATGCGGGAGGCCTGGAGGACGGGGAGCTGTTTTTT	CASSYSYAGGLEDGELFF
TRBV6-1	TRBJ1-1	-	-	TGTGCCAGCAGCCAACGACAGCAAATGAACACTGAAGCTTTCTTT	CASSQRQQMNTEAFF
TRBV6-5	TRBJ1-6	TRBD1	many	TGTGCCAGCAGTTACGCGACAGGGTCTCGGTCACCCCTCCACTTT	CASSYATGSRSPLHF
TRBV18	TRBJ1-1	-	few	TGTGCCAGCTCACCAGTCCCGGGGGGGGCTGAAGCTTTCTTT	CASSPVPGGAEAFF
TRBV6-1	TRBJ1-1	-	-	TGTGCCAGCAGTCCATACTCCGGGACCCACACTGAAGCTTTCTTT	CASSPYSGTHTEAFF
TRBV14	TRBJ2-7	-	many	TGTGCCAGCAGCCAATCCCGGGGCCTATACGAGCAGTACTTC	CASSQSRGLYEQYF
TRBV29-1	TRBJ1-3	-	many	TGCAGCGTTGTAAAGAGCTCTGGAAACACCATATATTTT	CSVVKSSGNTIYF
TRBV27	TRBJ1-2	TRBD1	-	TGTGCCAGCAGATGGGGACAGGACAACTATGGCTACACCTTC	CASRWGQDNYGYTF
TRBV6-1	TRBJ2-5	-	few	TGTGCCAGCAGTCCCCCTGGTGGGATTAGCGGCCAAGAGACCCAGTACTTC	CASSPPGGISGQETQYF
TRBV30	TRBJ1-1	-	-	TGTGCCTGGAGTGTCGACGGGTACACTGAAGCTTTCTTT	CAWSVDGYTEAFF
TRBV29-1	TRBJ2-7	-	many	TGCAGCATTAAAATACAGGGACACATTAACTACGAGCAGTACTTC	CSIKIQGHINYEQYF
TRBV25-1	TRBJ1-1	-	many	TGTGCCAGCAGTGAATTTCGGAGACGTGGCACTGAAGCTTTCTTT	CASSEFRRRGTEAFF
TRBV2	TRBJ1-5	TRBD1	many	TGTGCCAGCACTTTTTCGGACAGGGACAATCAGCCCCAGCATTTT	CASTFSDRDNQPQHF
TRBV20-1	TRBJ2-7	-	-	TGCAGTGCCCACCCACCACCTGGATACGAGCAGTACTTC	CSAHPPPGYEQYF
TRBV7-8	TRBJ1-2	-	many	TGTGCCAGCAGCCCTCTAGGACAGCCCTATGGCTACACCTTC	CASSPLGQPYGYTF
TRBV2	TRBJ2-5	TRBD2	many	TGTGCCAGCAGTGAAGCTGGGCTAGCGGAAGAGACCCAGTACTTC	CASSEAGLAEETQYF
TRBV12-3/TRBV12-4	TRBJ1-5	-	many	TGTGCCAGCAGTCCTTACGGTCGGAGCAATCAGCCCCAGCATTTT	CASSPYGRSNQPQHF
TRBV6-1	TRBJ2-4	TRBD1	-	TGTGCCAGCTTACCGGGACAGTGGGGCAAAAACATTCAGTACTTC	CASLPGQWGKNIQYF
TRBV6-8	TRBJ2-7	-	-	TGTGCCAGCAGCCCTTTAGTCGCCTACGAGCAGTACTTC	CASSPLVAYEQYF
TRBV30	TRBJ2-5	TRBD2	many	TGTGCCTGGAGTTTCCCTAGCGGGAGCCCTCGTGAGACCCAGTACTTC	CAWSFPSGSPRETQYF
TRBV12-3/TRBV12-4	TRBJ2-2	-	few	TGTGCCAGCAGTTCCGTCTATTTGGTGAACACCGGGGAGCTGTTTTTT	CASSSVYLVNTGELFF
TRBV30	TRBJ2-7	-	-	TGTGCCTGGAGTCCTGGGCACTACGAGCAGTACTTC	CAWSPGHYEQYF
TRBV11-2	TRBJ1-2	-	-	TGTGCCAGCAGCTTAGACCCGGGCCGCACCTATGGCTACACCTTC	CASSLDPGRTYGYTF
TRBV11-3	TRBJ2-4	-	many	TGTGCCAGCAGCTTAGATGGGACGAACGAGGCGGCCAAAAACATTCAGTACTTC	CASSLDGTNEAAKNIQYF
TRBV6-1	TRBJ2-7	TRBD2	-	TGTGCCAGCAGTGATGGGACTAGCGGTTTCTCCTACGAGCAGTACTTC	CASSDGTSGFSYEQYF
TRBV5-1	TRBJ2-5	-	many	TGCGCCAGCAGCCCAGGCCTGGGGATTCAAGAGACCCAGTACTTC	CASSPGLGIQETQYF
TRBV27	TRBJ1-1	TRBD1	many	TGTGCCAGCAGTTTATCACAGGGGGCAGGTACTGAAGCTTTCTTT	CASSLSQGAGTEAFF
TRBV11-2	TRBJ2-2	-	-	TGTGCCAGCAGCTTGTTTATTAGGGGGGGTAGCACCGGGGAGCTGTTTTTT	CASSLFIRGGSTGELFF
TRBV12-3/TRBV12-4	TRBJ1-1	-	-	TGTGCCAGCAGTTCCCGCGGGGGAGTTAACACTGAAGCTTTCTTT	CASSSRGGVNTEAFF
TRBV14	TRBJ2-7	-	-	TGTGCCAGCAGCCAGTCACGGGAGTCCTCTGCCTACGAGCAGTACTTC	CASSQSRESSAYEQYF
TRBV7-8	TRBJ2-5	TRBD2	-	TGTGCCAGCAGCTCGCTAGCGGGAGGCTACCAAGAGACCCAGTACTTC	CASSSLAGGYQETQYF
TRBV12-3/TRBV12-4	TRBJ1-2	-	-	TGTGCCAGCAGCGGGGGATCTGCCTATGGCTACACCTTC	CASSGGSAYGYTF